Below, 13 T cell receptor beta chains from the same sample are listed, as sequenced in a study of T cell responses to AZD1222 COVID-19 vaccine. Libraries were prepared by immunoSEQ multiplex PCR; TCRdb keeps only in-frame clonotypes and omits some of them. The data show roughly 150,000 clones, 92% seen once. The sequencing used peripheral blood, collected on day 0 of AZD1222 vaccination. Receptor source: an adult in good health.

This rearrangement joins TRBV28 to TRBJ2-1; TRBD2 aligns across 9 bases. Looked up from germline, CDR1 is MDHEN and CDR2 is SYDVKM. V gave up 4 bases and J gave up 3 bases; unmatched junction bases: 4. The CDR3 contains 15 residues. For the CDR3, the DNA is TGTGCCAGCAGTTCGCGGGAGGGCCACTACAATGAGCAGTTCTTC. Amino acids: CASSSREGHYNEQFF.

The chain employs TRBV12-3 or TRBV12-4 and TRBJ1-6, with 9 bases lining up with TRBD1. The CDR3 covers 13 residues. The V and J ends lost 5 bases and 14 bases, in that order; junction bases with no gene match: 7. The CDR3 bases are TGTGCCAGCAGTCTCCGGGACAGGGTGGCCCTCCACTTT. Translation gives CASSLRDRVALHF.

The chain carries TRBV19 and TRBJ1-2, with 10 bases fitting TRBD1. J lost 0 bases, V lost 6 bases, and 1 base had no gene match. The CDR3 totals 14 residues. Germline V CDR1 and CDR2: LNHDA, SQIVND (reference sequence). The CDR3 loop reads CASRGTGANYGYTF. CDR3 sequence (DNA): TGTGCCAGTAGAGGGACAGGGGCTAACTATGGCTACACCTTC.

The CDR3 DNA is TGCGCCAGCAGCCCGACAGGAGACTACACTGAAGCTTTCTTT. Its translation: CASSPTGDYTEAFF. The chain is built from TRBV5-1 and TRBJ1-1; D may be TRBD1 (6 bases). CDR1 and CDR2 (germline): SGHRS, YFSETQ. The CDR3 is made up of 14 amino acids. Deletions cut 4 bases from V and 3 bases from J, with 13 bases between.

The chain joins TRBV4-2 to TRBJ1-2; the D gene is possibly TRBD1 (6 bases). Germline V CDR1 and CDR2: LGHNA, YNFKEQ. The CDR3 loop spans 15 amino acids. V shed 7 bases and J shed 2 bases, with 17 bases lying between them. The CDR3 sequence: CASKPEWRGNYGYTF. DNA for the CDR3: TGTGCCAGCAAACCGGAGTGGAGGGGGAACTATGGCTACACCTTC.

V and J are TRBV27 and TRBJ2-1; D is unclear. This CDR3 is 17 amino acids long. Trimming took 6 bases from V and 4 from J, leaving 22 bases between them. Germline V gives CDR1 MNHEY, CDR2 SMNVEV (reference sequence). The CDR3 bases are TGTGCCAGCAGCCGTAACCCCCATCGGTGGGGATACAATGAGCAGTTCTTC. Residues: CASSRNPHRWGYNEQFF.

This chain joins TRBV10-3 and TRBJ2-1, with TRBD2 identical over 9 bases. CDR1 is ENHRY and CDR2 is SYGVKD in the germline V gene. J gave up 8 bases and V 3 bases, and 11 bases lay outside the gene matches. This CDR3 is 16 amino acids long. The CDR3 region is CAISEQAGGNMHEQFF. In nucleotides, the CDR3 is TGTGCCATCAGTGAACAGGCGGGGGGGAATATGCATGAGCAGTTCTTC.

The chain combines TRBV5-4 with TRBJ2-7; TRBD1 agrees at 8 bases. Germline values: CDR1 SGHNT, CDR2 YYREEE (reference sequence). V trimming: 0 bases; J trimming: 1 base; junction bases outside the gene matches: 12. This CDR3 is 18 amino acids long. The CDR3 is CASSLVAPGQGMSYEQYF. CDR3 nucleotides: TGTGCCAGCAGCTTGGTGGCCCCCGGACAGGGCATGTCCTACGAGCAGTACTTC.

This chain connects TRBV25-1 to TRBJ1-2, with a possible D match to TRBD1 (5 bases). The CDR3 spans 15 residues. V lost 2 bases, J lost 6 bases, and 16 bases lay in between. Germline V gene sequence: CDR1 MGHDK, CDR2 SYGVNS. The CDR3 nucleotides read TGTGCCAGCAGTGAAACCCTCGGGACGGGAAATGGCTACACCTTC. Translating gives CASSETLGTGNGYTF.

The chain recombines TRBV15 with TRBJ2-7; 9 bases match TRBD1. The germline V gene has CDR1 LNHNV and CDR2 YYDKDF (reference sequence). J lost 2 bases, V lost 4 bases, and 9 bases had no gene match. The CDR3 length is 16 residues. CDR3 loop: CATSTQDRGIPYEQYF. CDR3 nucleotide sequence: TGTGCCACCAGCACACAGGACAGGGGCATTCCCTACGAGCAGTACTTC.

The rearrangement uses TRBV2 and TRBJ1-5, with D maybe TRBD1 (6 bases). This CDR3 is 14 amino acids long. The V gene's germline CDR1 is SNHLY and CDR2 FYNNEI. The germline V and J ends were trimmed by 8 bases and 4 bases, with 15 bases remaining between them. The CDR3 sequence is CASLGRDMNQPQHF. The CDR3 bases are TGTGCCAGCCTTGGGCGGGACATGAATCAGCCCCAGCATTTT.

This clone was observed once. The rearrangement uses TRBV6-5 and TRBJ1-6; D may be TRBD1 (6 bases). The CDR3 totals 15 residues. Trimming removed 1 base at V and 7 bases at J, with 11 bases between. Germline V gene sequence: CDR1 MNHEY, CDR2 SVGAGI. In DNA form, the CDR3 reads TGTGCCAGCAGTTACTTCGGGGGGGGCAATTCACCCCTCCACTTT. Its translation: CASSYFGGGNSPLHF.

By share of the sample, this clone is medium-sized. V usage is TRBV5-4 and J usage is TRBJ1-1; no clear D gene. The CDR3 is made up of 13 amino acids. Germline loops: CDR1 SGHNT, CDR2 YYREEE (reference sequence). The V end lost 1 base, the J end lost 1 base, and 5 bases lay between the germline ends. The CDR3 DNA reads TGTGCCAGCAGCTTGACCCCGAACACTGAAGCTTTCTTT. It codes for CASSLTPNTEAFF.